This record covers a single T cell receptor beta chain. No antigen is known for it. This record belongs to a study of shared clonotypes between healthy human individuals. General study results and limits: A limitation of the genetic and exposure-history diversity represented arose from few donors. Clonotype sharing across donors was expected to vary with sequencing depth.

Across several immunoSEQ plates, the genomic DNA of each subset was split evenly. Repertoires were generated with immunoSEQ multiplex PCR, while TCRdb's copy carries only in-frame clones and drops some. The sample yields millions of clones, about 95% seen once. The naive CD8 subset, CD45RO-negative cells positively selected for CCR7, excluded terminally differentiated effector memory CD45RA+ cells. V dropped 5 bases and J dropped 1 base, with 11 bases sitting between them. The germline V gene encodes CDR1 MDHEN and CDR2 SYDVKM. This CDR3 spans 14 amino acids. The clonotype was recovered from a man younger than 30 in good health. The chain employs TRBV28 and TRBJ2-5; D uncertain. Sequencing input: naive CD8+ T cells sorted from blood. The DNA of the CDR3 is TGTGCCAGCAGTCCTACCCCAGTCCAAGAGACCCAGTACTTC. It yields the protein CASSPTPVQETQYF.